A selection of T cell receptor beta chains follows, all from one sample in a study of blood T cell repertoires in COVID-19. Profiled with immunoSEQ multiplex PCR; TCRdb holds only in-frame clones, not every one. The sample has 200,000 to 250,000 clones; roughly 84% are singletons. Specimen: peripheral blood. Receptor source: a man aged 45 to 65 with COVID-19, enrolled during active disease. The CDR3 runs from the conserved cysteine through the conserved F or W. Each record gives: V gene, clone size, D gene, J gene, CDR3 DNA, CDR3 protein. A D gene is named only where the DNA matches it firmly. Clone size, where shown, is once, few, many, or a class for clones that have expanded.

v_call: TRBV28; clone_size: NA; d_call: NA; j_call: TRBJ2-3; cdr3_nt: TGTGCCAGCATCAACTCAGGGCCAGTAGCAGATACGCAGTATTTT; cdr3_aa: CASINSGPVADTQYF
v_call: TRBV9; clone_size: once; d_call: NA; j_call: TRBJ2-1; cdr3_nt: TGTGCCAGTGGGCGCGGGATTAATGAGCAGTTCTTC; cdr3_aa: CASGRGINEQFF
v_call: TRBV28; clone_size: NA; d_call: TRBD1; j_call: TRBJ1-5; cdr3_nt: TGTGCCAGCAGTTTATCAGGGGGCGGCAATCAGCCCCAGCATTTT; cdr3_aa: CASSLSGGGNQPQHF
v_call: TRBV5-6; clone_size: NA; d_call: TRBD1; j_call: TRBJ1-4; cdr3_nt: TGTGCCAGCAGCTGGTCGGGGACAGGTGGAAAACTGTTTTTT; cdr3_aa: CASSWSGTGGKLFF
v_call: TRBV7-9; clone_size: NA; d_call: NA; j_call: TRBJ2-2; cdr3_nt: TGTGCCAGCAGCCGGGCGGGCGGGGAGCTGTTTTTT; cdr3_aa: CASSRAGGELFF
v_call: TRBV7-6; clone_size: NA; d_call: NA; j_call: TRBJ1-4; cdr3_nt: TGTGCCAGCAGCTTAGGTAACGTCGCGGCTAATGAAAAACTGTTTTTT; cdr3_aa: CASSLGNVAANEKLFF
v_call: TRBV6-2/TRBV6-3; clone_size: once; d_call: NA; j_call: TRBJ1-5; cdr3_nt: TGTGCCAGCAGTTACCTACAGGGCAATCAGCCCCAGCATTTT; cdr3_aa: CASSYLQGNQPQHF
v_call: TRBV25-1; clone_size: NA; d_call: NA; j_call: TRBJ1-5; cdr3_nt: TGTGCCAGCAGTGGGGGCGGGGGTCGGCCCCAGCATTTT; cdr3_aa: CASSGGGGRPQHF
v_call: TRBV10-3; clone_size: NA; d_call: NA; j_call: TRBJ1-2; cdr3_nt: TGTGCCATCAGTGAGACGCGGGCAGCCACTAACTATGGCTACACCTTC; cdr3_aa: CAISETRAATNYGYTF
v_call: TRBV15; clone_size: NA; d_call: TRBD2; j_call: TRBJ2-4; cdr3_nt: TGTGCCACCAGCAGAGATTGGCTAGCGGGGGGCCTACCCAGGGGTGCCAAAAACATTCAGTACTTC; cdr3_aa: CATSRDWLAGGLPRGAKNIQYF
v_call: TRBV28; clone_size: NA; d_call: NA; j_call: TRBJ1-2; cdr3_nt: TGTGCCAGCTCAGGCGAGGGGGTGGGGAATGGCTACACCTTC; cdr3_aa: CASSGEGVGNGYTF
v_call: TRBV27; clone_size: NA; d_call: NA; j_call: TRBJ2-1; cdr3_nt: TGTGCCAGCAGTTTACGGACTCCCGGGAGCGGCTCCTACAATGAGCAGTTCTTC; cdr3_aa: CASSLRTPGSGSYNEQFF
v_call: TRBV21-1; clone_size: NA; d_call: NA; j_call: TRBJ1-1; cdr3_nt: TGTGCCAGCAGCAAAGGACAGGCCGATATGAACACTGAAGCTTTCTTT; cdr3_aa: CASSKGQADMNTEAFF
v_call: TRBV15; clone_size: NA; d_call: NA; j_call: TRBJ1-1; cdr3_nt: TGTGCCACCAATGTGAGACACAACACTGAAGCTTTCTTT; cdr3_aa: CATNVRHNTEAFF
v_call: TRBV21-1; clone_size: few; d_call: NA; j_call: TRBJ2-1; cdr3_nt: TGTGCCAGCAGCAAGTCCGGACTAGCGGGACTTTACAATGAGCAGTTCTTC; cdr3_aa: CASSKSGLAGLYNEQFF
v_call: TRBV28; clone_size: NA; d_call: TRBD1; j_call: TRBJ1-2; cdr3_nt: TGTGCCAGCCTTAAGGGGGGACAGATCTTTGGCTATGGCTACACCTTC; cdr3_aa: CASLKGGQIFGYGYTF
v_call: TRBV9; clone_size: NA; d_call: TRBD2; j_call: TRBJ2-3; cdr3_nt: TGTGCCAGCAGCCCACAGGGACTAGCATCAGATACGCAGTATTTT; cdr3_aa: CASSPQGLASDTQYF
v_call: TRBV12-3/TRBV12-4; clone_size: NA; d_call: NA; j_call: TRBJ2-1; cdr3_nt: TGTGCCAGCAGTGCCCACAGGGTTTCCCAGTTCTTC; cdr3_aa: CASSAHRVSQFF
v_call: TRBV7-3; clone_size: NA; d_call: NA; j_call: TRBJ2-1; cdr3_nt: TGTGCCAGCAGCTTAGCGCATACTTACAATGAGCAGTTCTTC; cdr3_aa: CASSLAHTYNEQFF
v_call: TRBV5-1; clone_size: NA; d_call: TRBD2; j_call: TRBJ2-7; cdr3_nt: TGCGCCAGCAGCCCTAGGACTAGCGGAGACCATCCCCGACAATACGAGCAGTACTTC; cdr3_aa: CASSPRTSGDHPRQYEQYF
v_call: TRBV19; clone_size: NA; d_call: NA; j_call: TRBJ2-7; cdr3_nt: TGTGCCAGTGGACCGGACGGGACCTACGAGCAGTACTTC; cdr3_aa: CASGPDGTYEQYF
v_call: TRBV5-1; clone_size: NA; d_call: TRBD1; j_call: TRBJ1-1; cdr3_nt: TGCGCCAGCAGCCGGGGACAGGGAAAGGGGATGAACACTGAAGCTTTCTTT; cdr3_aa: CASSRGQGKGMNTEAFF